The 7 T cell receptor beta chains below were found in one sample sequenced in a study of OX40 agonist ivuxolimab in advanced cancers. Clones were read by immunoSEQ multiplex PCR, and TCRdb kept only the in-frame ones, dropping some. The sample includes 35,000 or so clones, roughly four fifths seen only once; the top ten take about 2%. Specimen: CD4+ or CD8+ T cells sorted from blood, collected in a trial of the OX40 agonist ivuxolimab. The source of these receptors is an adult with an advanced solid tumor such as melanoma, head and neck, liver or kidney cancer.

The chain joins TRBV18 to TRBJ1-5; TRBD1 agrees at 10 bases. The CDR3 has 17 residues. The junction had 8 bases not matched to a gene; V was cut back by 4 bases and J by 2 bases. Germline V gene sequence: CDR1 KGHSH, CDR2 LQKENI. CDR3 coding DNA: TGTGCCAGCTCACAAGGGTTGGGGACAGGGGGCAATCAGCCCCAGCATTTT. Translating it yields CASSQGLGTGGNQPQHF.

The chain couples TRBV19 to TRBJ2-4; D perhaps matches TRBD1 (5 bases). Germline values: CDR1 LNHDA, CDR2 SQIVND (reference sequence). Between the trimmed V and J ends, which lost 3 bases and 7 bases, there was a span of 13 bases. The CDR3 runs to 14 residues. CDR3 bases: TGTGCCAGTAGTATTAATTTGGCAGGGAACATTCAGTACTTC. Protein sequence: CASSINLAGNIQYF.

V usage is TRBV28 and J usage is TRBJ2-3, with 7 bases identical to TRBD2. The V and J ends lost 5 bases and 3 bases, in that order; junction bases with no gene match: 11. Per the germline V gene, CDR1 is MDHEN and CDR2 is SYDVKM. The CDR3 extends over 16 amino acids. The CDR3 DNA reads as TGTGCCAGCAGTCATACCGCGGGAGTGGCGACAGATACGCAGTATTTT. Translating it yields CASSHTAGVATDTQYF. Drawing the rest from reference TRBV28 and TRBJ2-3, the complete variable domain is DVKVTQSSRYLVKRTGEKVFLECVQDMDHENMFWYRQDPGLGLRLIYFSYDVKMKEKGDIPEGYSVSREKKERFSLILESASTNQTSMYLCASSHTAGVATDTQYFGPGTRLTVL.

The V gene is TRBV28, the J gene TRBJ1-4; D gene uncertain. This CDR3 region has 12 residues. Looked up from germline, CDR1 is MDHEN and CDR2 is SYDVKM. Trimming cost V 3 bases and J 6 bases, with 5 bases left between them. The CDR3 region is CASSFRHEKLFF. The CDR3 nucleotides read TGTGCCAGCAGTTTCCGGCATGAAAAACTGTTTTTT.

V usage is TRBV5-6 and J usage is TRBJ2-5; D is perhaps TRBD1 (8 bases). V dropped 4 bases and J dropped 4 bases, with 29 bases sitting between them. CDR1 is SGHDT and CDR2 is YYEEEE in the germline V gene. The CDR3 has 19 amino acids. The CDR3 nucleotides are TGTGCCAGCAGCGTAAACCCCCGGACAGGGAGGGGAACCGGAGAGACCCAGTACTTC. Its translation: CASSVNPRTGRGTGETQYF.

The rearrangement joins TRBV5-1 to TRBJ2-1, with TRBD2 matching 10 bases. This CDR3 comprises 15 residues. The V segment lost 4 bases and the J segment 5 bases; nucleotides outside the gene matches: 6. The germline V gene encodes CDR1 SGHRS and CDR2 YFSETQ. The CDR3 here is CASSNLAGVNNEQFF. The CDR3 bases are TGCGCCAGCAGCAACCTAGCGGGGGTCAACAATGAGCAGTTCTTC. Filled out from reference TRBV5-1 and TRBJ2-1, the complete variable domain reads KAGVTQTPRYLIKTRGQQVTLSCSPISGHRSVSWYQQTPGQGLQFLFEYFSETQRNKGNFPGRFSGRQFSNSRSEMNVSTLELGDSALYLCASSNLAGVNNEQFFGPGTRLTVL.

The chain recombines TRBV7-3 with TRBJ2-7; D is perhaps TRBD1 (6 bases). The CDR3 loop spans 14 amino acids. V gave up 5 bases and J gave up 2 bases, with 13 bases separating them. From germline, CDR1 is SGHTA and CDR2 FQGTGA. CDR3 amino acids: CASSPGTSAYEQYF. In DNA, the CDR3 is TGTGCCAGCAGCCCCGGGACATCGGCCTACGAGCAGTACTTC.